This TCR beta chain was sequenced during a study of monozygotic twins with inflammatory bowel disease. Whole-study findings and limits: Healthy co-twins had higher TCRbeta inverse Simpson diversity than their IBD twins. Repertoire similarity did not differ between concordant and discordant twins, possibly owing to limited power.

Notes on this clonotype: The target antigen is unknown.

The CDR3 covers 13 residues. In germline, CDR1 is KGHDR, CDR2 SFDVKD. Amplification of TCRalpha and TCRbeta cDNA involved two nested PCRs that ran for about 15 and 9 cycles. TCRdb re-called the 5' RACE reads and gives one entry per CDR3 protein, without DNA. Seen in this sample are roughly 300,000 distinct CDR3 sequences; the ten most common clones hold 5.6%. This TCR was sampled from a human donor with ulcerative colitis or Crohn's disease, or a healthy co-twin of an affected twin (not recorded which). The source material was blood. The chain couples TRBV24-1 to TRBJ2-7. The CDR3 here is CATSDSTTYEQYF.